This TCR beta chain was captured in a study of T cells in Graves' hyperthyroidism and ophthalmopathy. From RNA transcripts, TCR beta CDR3 regions were amplified. Primed by the HTBI set, a first-round RT-PCR was run on the TCR CDR3. TCRdb itself ran the multiplex PCR reads through MiXCR, one entry per CDR3 protein. The table shows hundreds of thousands of distinct CDR3 sequences, with about a sixth occurring only once. Trimming at V came to 0 bases and at J to 5 bases, leaving 5 bases not matched to a gene. Germline CDR1 is SGHDN and CDR2 is FVKESK. The CDR3 contains 18 residues. This clonotype was obtained from a woman in her 40s with Graves' ophthalmopathy. V and J are TRBV14 and TRBJ2-2; 14 bases line up with TRBD2. The source material was blood. The DNA of the CDR3 is TGTGCCAGCAGCCAAGATCTTGGACTAGCGGGAGGAACCGGGGAGCTGTTTTTT. Amino acids: CASSQDLGLAGGTGELFF.